A single sample is the source of the 27 T cell receptor beta chains below, sequenced in a study of T cells in localized non-small cell lung cancer. Clones were sequenced by immunoSEQ multiplex PCR, and TCRdb holds only the in-frame ones, with some missing. This sample has about 36,000 clones, with more than 90% found just once. The source material was peripheral blood, sampled before any cancer treatment. The receptors originated from a female donor at least 60 years old with stage I lung adenocarcinoma.

This chain uses TRBV6-6 with TRBJ1-1; a weak D match, TRBD1 (6 bases). The CDR3 sequence is 14 residues long. From germline, CDR1 is MNHNY and CDR2 SVGAGI (reference sequence). The V and J ends lost 0 bases and 2 bases respectively, with 7 bases between them. The CDR3 DNA reads TGTGCCAGCAGTTACTCGACAGGAAACACTGAAGCTTTCTTT. Protein sequence: CASSYSTGNTEAFF.

This sequence joins TRBV9 and TRBJ2-7; a possible D gene is TRBD2 (5 bases). The CDR3 is 16 amino acids. Deletions cut 4 bases from V and 3 bases from J, with 20 bases between. Germline V gene data show CDR1 as SGDLS and CDR2 as YYNGEE. DNA of the CDR3: TGTGCCAGCAGCCCCCAAACGACACGGGGTCTCTACGAGCAGTACTTC. Translating it yields CASSPQTTRGLYEQYF.

Written as DNA, the CDR3 is TGTGCCAGTAGTTGGGGGACCGCCCTTAACTATGGCTACACCTTC. As protein: CASSWGTALNYGYTF. The rearrangement joins TRBV19 to TRBJ1-2, with a possible D match to TRBD1 (5 bases). Germline CDR1 and CDR2: LNHDA and SQIVND (reference sequence). V was cut by 5 bases and J by 1 base, with 14 bases left in between. This CDR3 has 15 amino acids.

The V gene is TRBV6-1, the J gene TRBJ1-2; a weak D match, TRBD1 (5 bases). CDR3 length: 12 amino acids. CDR1 is MNHNS, CDR2 SASEGT, per germline. The V end lost 9 bases, the J end lost 2 bases, and 10 bases lay between the germline ends. CDR3 nucleotide sequence: TGTGCCAGTCAATCAGGGAACTATGGCTACACCTTC. The encoded protein is CASQSGNYGYTF.

The chain links TRBV19 to TRBJ2-7; 7 bases align to TRBD1. The length of the CDR3 is 15 residues. Losses at the gene ends were 3 bases for V and 0 bases for J; bases not matched to a gene: 5. The germline V gene encodes CDR1 LNHDA and CDR2 SQIVND (reference sequence). The CDR3 region is CASSISGGFSYEQYF. As DNA, the CDR3 is TGTGCCAGTAGTATTTCAGGGGGATTCTCCTACGAGCAGTACTTC.

This clone came up once. In nucleotides, the CDR3 is TGCACCAGCAGCCAAGGAGTTACGGAGCGAGTAGCATCAGATACGCAGTATTTT. This encodes CTSSQGVTERVASDTQYF. This sequence joins TRBV1 and TRBJ2-3; whether TRBD2, the table's D call, matches the DNA was not checked. TRBV1 is a documented pseudogene. There are 18 residues in the CDR3.

The chain carries TRBV6-5 and TRBJ1-2; 9 bases are a match to TRBD1. CDR3 length: 15 amino acids. Germline V lookup: CDR1 MNHEY, CDR2 SVGAGI. V was pared by 5 bases and J by 3 bases, with 7 bases of the junction left unmatched. Here the CDR3 reads CASSRTGGRHYGYTF. CDR3 DNA sequence: TGTGCCAGCAGTCGAACAGGGGGCCGACACTATGGCTACACCTTC.

This clone was recorded a few times. The V call is TRBV28, the J call TRBJ1-2; D may be TRBD1 (6 bases). The germline gives CDR1 MDHEN, CDR2 SYDVKM. The CDR3 sequence is 14 residues long. V was clipped by 6 bases and J by 4 bases, with 15 bases between them. The CDR3 sequence is CASSLLQGPYGYTF. The CDR3 nucleotides read TGTGCCAGCAGCCTACTACAGGGCCCCTATGGCTACACCTTC.

The chain employs TRBV11-1 and TRBJ2-3; no clear D gene. The CDR3 is 12 residues long. In germline, CDR1 is SGHAT, CDR2 FQDESV (reference sequence). Trimming shortened V by 2 bases and J by 6 bases, and 6 bases separated the two germline ends. The CDR3 sequence: CASSLYKDTQYF. In DNA form, the CDR3 reads TGTGCCAGCAGCTTATACAAGGATACGCAGTATTTT.

The rearrangement links TRBV7-9 to TRBJ2-7; TRBD1 aligns across 9 bases. This CDR3 region has 14 residues. Germline CDR1 and CDR2: SEHNR and FQNEAQ (reference sequence). The V gene end was trimmed by 4 bases and the J gene end by 6 bases; junction bases not matched to a gene: 7. DNA of the CDR3: TGTGCCAGCAGCTCCAGGACAGGGGTGGGCGAGCAGTACGTC. This translates into CASSSRTGVGEQYV.

The genes are TRBV10-3 and TRBJ1-1; D remains unclear. This CDR3 is 13 amino acids long. The germline gives CDR1 ENHRY, CDR2 SYGVKD. The V end was cut by 6 bases, the J end by 0 bases, with 8 bases between. The CDR3 is CAISTGLNTEAFF. CDR3 bases: TGTGCCATCAGCACGGGCCTGAACACTGAAGCTTTCTTT.

The chain joins TRBV19 to TRBJ1-2, with TRBD1 identical over 8 bases. J lost 4 bases, V lost 7 bases, and 14 bases had no gene match. Germline V gene data show CDR1 as LNHDA and CDR2 as SQIVND (reference sequence). CDR3 length: 16 amino acids. CDR3 loop: CASTGDRLLDRYGYTF. The CDR3 nucleotides are TGTGCCAGTACCGGGGACAGGCTTTTAGACCGCTATGGCTACACCTTC.

The chain recombines TRBV2 with TRBJ2-3, with TRBD1 identical over 8 bases. Germline CDR1 is SNHLY and CDR2 is FYNNEI. The CDR3 is made up of 16 amino acids. Germline trimming cut 7 bases from V and 5 bases from J; bases unmatched to any gene: 14. The chain's CDR3 is CASTLPRQGFGDTQYF. The CDR3 DNA sequence: TGTGCCAGCACCCTCCCCCGACAGGGGTTCGGAGATACGCAGTATTTT.

The chain has TRBV6-5 and TRBJ1-6; no definite D call. This CDR3 is built from 15 residues. The germline CDR1 and CDR2 sequences are MNHEY and SVGAGI. Trimming took off 5 bases at V and 6 bases at J, with 14 bases between the two ends. The chain's CDR3 is CASSTQPEGNSPLHF. The CDR3 DNA follows: TGTGCCAGCAGTACTCAGCCCGAGGGTAATTCACCCCTCCACTTT.

This clone was seen a single time. V usage is TRBV6-1 and J usage is TRBJ2-5; 9 bases map to TRBD1. The CDR3 sequence is 15 residues long. The germline gives CDR1 MNHNS, CDR2 SASEGT. Trimming cost V 6 bases and J 2 bases; bases outside gene matches: 7. CDR3 sequence reads: CASSVNRGQQETQYF. CDR3 DNA sequence: TGTGCCAGCAGCGTAAACAGGGGGCAACAAGAGACCCAGTACTTC.

The chain joins TRBV7-9 to TRBJ1-1; no clear D. Trimming took off 3 bases at V and 3 bases at J, with 2 bases between the two ends. CDR3 size: 11 residues. Per the germline V gene, CDR1 is SEHNR and CDR2 is FQNEAQ (reference sequence). The CDR3, as DNA: TGTGCCAGCAGCTTGTACACTGAAGCTTTCTTT. Amino acids: CASSLYTEAFF.

The chain carries TRBV5-1 and TRBJ1-1; TRBD1 agrees at 11 bases. The ends lost 5 bases at V and 1 base at J; junction bases unmatched: 7. Germline CDR1 SGHRS, CDR2 YFSETQ. The length of the CDR3 is 16 residues. CDR3 protein: CASRRGTGGENTEAFF. In DNA form, the CDR3 reads TGCGCCAGCAGGAGAGGGACAGGGGGAGAGAACACTGAAGCTTTCTTT.

The sample holds one count of this clone. This chain links TRBV6-1 with TRBJ2-5; 12 bases agree with TRBD2. The CDR3 has 16 residues. With 0 bases clipped from V and 4 bases from J, the junction kept 3 bases outside the gene matches. CDR1 is MNHNS and CDR2 is SASEGT in the germline V gene. The CDR3 loop is CASSEALAGGAETQYF. The DNA of the CDR3 is TGTGCCAGCAGTGAAGCTCTAGCGGGGGGGGCAGAGACCCAGTACTTC.

This sequence joins TRBV11-2 and TRBJ2-3; unclear D gene. Germline values: CDR1 SGHAT, CDR2 FQNNGV. This CDR3 comprises 14 residues. Trimming took 7 bases from V and 4 from J, leaving 15 bases between them. The CDR3 nucleotides are TGTGCCAGCACCCCAAATCTCGTAGCAGATACGCAGTATTTT. It is translated as CASTPNLVADTQYF.

CDR3 amino acids: CASNLPTDQAPEAFF. CDR3 sequence (DNA): TGTGCCAGCAATCTTCCGACCGACCAGGCGCCTGAAGCTTTCTTT. V and J are TRBV11-1 and TRBJ1-1; D not resolved. The CDR3 consists of 15 residues. V lost 7 bases, J lost 6 bases, and 21 bases lay in between. In germline, CDR1 is SGHAT, CDR2 FQDESV (reference sequence).

V gene TRBV19 combines with J gene TRBJ2-5, with TRBD2 identical over 7 bases. CDR1 and CDR2 from the germline V gene are LNHDA and SQIVND (reference sequence). There are 15 residues in the CDR3. V trimming: 3 bases; J trimming: 1 base; junction bases outside the gene matches: 5. CDR3 DNA sequence: TGTGCCAGTAGTATTCAAGCGGGGAGCCAAGAGACCCAGTACTTC. The encoded protein is CASSIQAGSQETQYF.

This clone was recorded only once. The chain couples TRBV27 to TRBJ2-7; 7 bases line up with TRBD1. CDR1 and CDR2 (germline): MNHEY, SMNVEV (reference sequence). V was pared by 5 bases and J by 3 bases, with 7 bases of the junction left unmatched. The CDR3 loop spans 14 amino acids. CDR3 in amino acids: CASSTTGYGYEQYF. The CDR3 coding sequence is TGTGCCAGCAGTACGACAGGGTACGGCTACGAGCAGTACTTC.

The rearrangement uses TRBV7-9 and TRBJ2-3; the D gene is possibly TRBD2 (5 bases). V lost 2 bases to trimming and J lost 2 bases, with 14 bases between them. This CDR3 region has 16 residues. Germline assignment: CDR1 SEHNR and CDR2 FQNEAQ (reference sequence). CDR3 bases: TGTGCCAGCAGCTTACGATCTAGCAGATCCACAGATACGCAGTATTTT. Amino acid sequence: CASSLRSSRSTDTQYF.

Points on this clone: The junction departs from germline at one end; a sequencing error may be responsible. V and J are TRBV5-1 and TRBJ2-1; 8 nucleotides match TRBD1. The germline V gene has CDR1 SGHRS and CDR2 YFSETQ. The CDR3 contains 18 residues. Here the CDR3 reads CASSLVAGGLSSYNGQFF. CDR3 nucleotide sequence: TGCGCCAGCAGCTTGGTAGCAGGGGGCCTAAGCTCCTACAATGGGCAGTTCTTC.

The CDR3 sequence: CASSLDLNTEAFF. DNA of the CDR3: TGTGCCAGCAGCTTGGACCTGAACACTGAAGCTTTCTTT. The chain links TRBV7-9 to TRBJ1-1; no reliable D call. CDR3 length: 13 amino acids. V was cut by 3 bases and J by 0 bases, with 5 bases left in between. CDR1 and CDR2 from the germline V gene are SEHNR and FQNEAQ (reference sequence).

The gene calls are TRBV2 and TRBJ2-7; the D gene is possibly TRBD1 (5 bases). Germline loops: CDR1 SNHLY, CDR2 FYNNEI. Trimming took off 6 bases at V and 7 bases at J, with 16 bases between the two ends. The CDR3 is made up of 13 amino acids. CDR3 sequence reads: CASSQRTSGEQYV. As DNA, the CDR3 is TGTGCCAGCAGCCAAAGGACATCCGGAGAGCAGTACGTC.

The chain uses TRBV29-1 and TRBJ2-1; no clear D. Looked up from germline, CDR1 is SQVTM and CDR2 is ANQGSEA. The CDR3 contains 11 residues. The V end lost 0 bases, the J end lost 10 bases, and 7 bases lay between the germline ends. In DNA form, the CDR3 reads TGCAGCGTTGAAGATCTGGGGGAGCAGTTCTTC. As protein: CSVEDLGEQFF.